This T cell receptor (beta chain) was identified in a study of blood T cell repertoires in COVID-19. About the research overall: Some COVID-19 samples were acute and others convalescent; all came from the United States, Italy and Spain.

In the original workflow: Reference gene primers were amplified, and this amplification served to estimate nucleated cell counts. Measured with immunoSEQ multiplex PCR; TCRdb has only the in-frame clones, and not every one. V and J calls and clone size come straight from that table; D and trimming were deduced from the DNA. Seen here are about 250,000 clones, 86% observed once, and the top ten hold 1.5% to 2%. The CDR3 runs 13 residues. V trimming: 3 bases; J trimming: 3 bases; junction bases outside the gene matches: 2. Germline V CDR1 and CDR2: LGHDT, YNNKEL (reference sequence). At least ten counts were recorded for this clone.

Material: peripheral blood. This TCR was sampled from an older woman who had recovered from COVID-19. This chain uses TRBV3-1 (or the pseudogene TRBV3-2) with TRBJ2-7; 7 bases align to TRBD2. In DNA, the CDR3 is TGTGCCAGCAGCCACCCGGGGGGCTACGAGCAGTACTTC. It yields the protein CASSHPGGYEQYF.